The rows below give T cell receptor beta chains drawn from one sample of a study of response to subunit inactivated influenza vaccine. TCRdb reanalysed the RT-PCR reads using MiXCR and keeps one entry per CDR3 protein. The repertoire holds around 570,000 distinct CDR3 sequences, with around 8% as singletons. Here the sequenced sample was PBMCs from blood, taken 23 months after vaccination. The receptors here all came from a man between 50 and 75 years old who received an inactivated influenza vaccine. The CDR3 runs from the conserved cysteine through the conserved F or W. The D gene is left open where the match is weak. Size values are once, few and many counts, or a class for expanded clones, and some rows have none.

v_gene	d_gene	abundance	j_gene	CDR3aa	CDR3nt
TRBV6-2/TRBV6-3	.	few	TRBJ1-5	CASRPDGHQPQHF	TGTGCCAGCAGACCAGATGGCCATCAGCCCCAGCATTTT
TRBV6-1	TRBD1	few	TRBJ1-1	CASRIYGRQGAEAFF	TGTGCCAGCCGCATTTATGGGAGACAGGGCGCTGAAGCTTTCTTT
TRBV2	TRBD2	few	TRBJ2-2	CASSENGGIGELFF	TGTGCCAGCAGTGAAAACGGGGGGATCGGGGAGCTGTTTTTT
TRBV4-2	.	.	TRBJ2-4	CASSQDSAGLAKNIQYF	TGTGCCAGCAGCCAAGATTCTGCTGGACTAGCCAAAAACATTCAGTACTTC
TRBV7-9	.	few	TRBJ2-1	CASSFGLPDEQFF	TGTGCCAGCAGCTTTGGTCTTCCCGATGAGCAGTTCTTC
TRBV5-1	.	many	TRBJ2-2	CASRQGPNTGELFF	TGCGCCAGCAGGCAGGGCCCCAACACCGGGGAGCTGTTTTTT
TRBV24-1	.	few	TRBJ1-6	CATSSAGYGSPLHF	TGTGCCACCAGCAGCGCTGGATATGGGTCACCCCTCCACTTT
TRBV20-1	.	.	TRBJ2-2	CSARETVTGELFF	TGCAGTGCTAGGGAAACAGTCACCGGGGAGCTGTTTTTT
TRBV6-5	.	many	TRBJ2-3	CASSSARGNTDTQYF	TGTGCCAGCAGTTCCGCGCGAGGGAACACAGATACGCAGTATTTT
TRBV7-2	.	.	TRBJ1-2	CASSLLVGGYTF	TGTGCCAGCAGCTTATTGGTTGGTGGCTACACCTTC
TRBV7-3	TRBD2	.	TRBJ2-1	CASSLNLAGTSGRAYNEQFF	TGTGCCAGCAGCTTAAATCTAGCAGGGACTAGCGGGAGGGCCTACAATGAGCAGTTCTTC
TRBV5-1	.	.	TRBJ2-3	CASSSDGKGGDTQYF	TGCGCCAGCAGCTCCGACGGCAAGGGGGGAGATACGCAGTATTTT
TRBV29-1	TRBD1	.	TRBJ1-4	CSVGGTAEKLFF	TGCAGCGTTGGGGGGACAGCGGAAAAACTGTTTTTT
TRBV4-2	TRBD1	many	TRBJ2-1	CASSQPGQGNNEQFF	TGTGCCAGCAGCCAACCGGGACAGGGTAACAATGAGCAGTTCTTC
TRBV4-3	.	many	TRBJ1-4	CASSRGVATNEKLFF	TGCGCCAGCAGCCGCGGAGTCGCAACTAATGAAAAACTGTTTTTT
TRBV5-5	.	few	TRBJ1-2	CASSLVQDWVYGYTF	TGTGCCAGCAGCTTGGTCCAGGATTGGGTCTATGGCTACACCTTC
TRBV14	.	.	TRBJ2-1	CASSQFLTTYNEQFF	TGTGCCAGCAGCCAATTTCTCACTACCTACAATGAGCAGTTCTTC
TRBV4-3	.	.	TRBJ2-2	CASSQVTLAPTGELFF	TGCGCCAGCAGCCAAGTAACGCTAGCACCCACCGGGGAGCTGTTTTTT
TRBV6-2/TRBV6-3	TRBD1	.	TRBJ2-7	CASRNRDRVNEQYF	TGTGCCAGCAGAAACCGGGACAGGGTAAACGAGCAGTACTTC
TRBV3-1	TRBD1	few	TRBJ2-4	CAAGTGENIQYF	TGTGCCGCCGGGACAGGGGAAAACATTCAGTACTTC
TRBV6-1	.	.	TRBJ1-5	CATGDWGESNQPQHF	TGTGCCACAGGGGACTGGGGCGAGAGCAATCAGCCCCAGCATTTT
TRBV7-2	.	few	TRBJ1-3	CASSLRQGGNTIYF	TGTGCCAGCAGCTTAAGGCAGGGTGGAAACACCATATATTTT
TRBV20-1	TRBD2	.	TRBJ2-1	CSADSQHVGGESGYNEQFF	TGCAGTGCTGATAGCCAGCACGTCGGGGGGGAGTCCGGCTACAATGAGCAGTTCTTC
TRBV20-1	TRBD2	.	TRBJ2-7	CSASIAGVDEQYF	TGCAGTGCTAGCATAGCGGGAGTGGACGAGCAGTACTTC
TRBV4-3	.	many	TRBJ2-7	CASSQDYVAVANEQYF	TGCGCCAGCAGCCAAGATTATGTTGCCGTGGCCAACGAGCAGTACTTC
TRBV4-3	.	few	TRBJ2-5	CASSQDFVSSETQYF	TGCGCCAGCAGCCAAGATTTTGTAAGTTCAGAGACCCAGTACTTC
TRBV7-9	.	.	TRBJ1-1	CASSLAWAGQMNTEAFF	TGTGCCAGCAGCTTAGCCTGGGCGGGGCAGATGAACACTGAAGCTTTCTTT
TRBV12-3/TRBV12-4	.	few	TRBJ2-5	CASSLASTGQETQYF	TGTGCCAGCAGTTTAGCTTCGACAGGACAAGAGACCCAGTACTTC
TRBV7-6	TRBD2	many	TRBJ2-7	CASTPLAGPYEQYF	TGTGCCAGCACCCCTCTAGCGGGGCCCTACGAGCAGTACTTC
TRBV7-6	.	many	TRBJ2-1	CASSLVSASSSYNEQFF	TGTGCCAGCAGCTTAGTCAGCGCTAGTAGCTCCTACAATGAGCAGTTCTTC
TRBV20-1	.	few	TRBJ2-5	CSARELSTETQYF	TGCAGTGCTAGAGAATTGAGCACGGAGACCCAGTACTTC
TRBV28	TRBD1	many	TRBJ2-1	CASSFFRTGWNEQFF	TGTGCCAGCAGTTTTTTCAGGACAGGGTGGAATGAGCAGTTCTTC